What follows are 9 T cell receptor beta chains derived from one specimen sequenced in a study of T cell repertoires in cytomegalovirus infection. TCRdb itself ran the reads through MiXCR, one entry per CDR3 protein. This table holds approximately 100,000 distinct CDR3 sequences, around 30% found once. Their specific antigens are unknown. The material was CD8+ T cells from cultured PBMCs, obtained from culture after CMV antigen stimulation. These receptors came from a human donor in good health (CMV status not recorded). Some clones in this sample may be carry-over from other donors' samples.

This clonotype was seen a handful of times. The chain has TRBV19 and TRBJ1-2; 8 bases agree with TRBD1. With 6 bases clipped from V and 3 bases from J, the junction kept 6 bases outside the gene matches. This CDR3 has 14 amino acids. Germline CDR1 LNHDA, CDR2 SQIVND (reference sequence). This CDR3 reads CASRMTGAYYGYTF. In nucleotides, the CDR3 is TGTGCCAGTAGGATGACAGGGGCGTACTATGGCTACACCTTC.

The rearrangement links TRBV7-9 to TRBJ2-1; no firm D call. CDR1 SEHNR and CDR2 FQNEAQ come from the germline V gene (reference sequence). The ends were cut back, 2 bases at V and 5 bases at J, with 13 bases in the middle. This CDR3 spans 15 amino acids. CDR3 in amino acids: CASSLNLNLNNEQFF. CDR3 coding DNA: TGTGCCAGCAGCTTAAACCTAAACCTGAACAATGAGCAGTTCTTC.

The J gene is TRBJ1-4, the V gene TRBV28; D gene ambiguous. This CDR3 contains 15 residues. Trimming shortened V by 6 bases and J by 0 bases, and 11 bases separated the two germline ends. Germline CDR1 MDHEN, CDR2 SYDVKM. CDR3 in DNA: TGTGCCAGCAGCCTCCTGAGGGCAACTAATGAAAAACTGTTTTTT. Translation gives CASSLLRATNEKLFF.

The CDR3 region is CSARDPGQANNEQFF. The CDR3 DNA reads TGCAGTGCTAGAGATCCGGGACAGGCTAACAATGAGCAGTTCTTC. This rearrangement joins TRBV20-1 to TRBJ2-1, with 8 bases matching TRBD1. Losses at the gene ends were 0 bases for V and 5 bases for J; bases not matched to a gene: 6. Per germline, CDR1 DFQATT and CDR2 SNEGSKA (reference sequence). The CDR3 length is 15 residues.

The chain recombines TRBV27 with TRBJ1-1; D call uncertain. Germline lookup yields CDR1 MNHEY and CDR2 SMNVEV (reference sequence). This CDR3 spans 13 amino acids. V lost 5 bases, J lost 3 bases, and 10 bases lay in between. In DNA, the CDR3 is TGTGCCAGCAGTGATGGGGTAGACACTGAAGCTTTCTTT. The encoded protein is CASSDGVDTEAFF.

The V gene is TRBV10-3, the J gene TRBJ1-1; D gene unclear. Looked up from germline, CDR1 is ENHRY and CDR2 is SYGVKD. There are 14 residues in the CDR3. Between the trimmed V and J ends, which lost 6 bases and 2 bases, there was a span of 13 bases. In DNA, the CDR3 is TGTGCCATCAGGGAAAACAGTGATAACACTGAAGCTTTCTTT. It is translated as CAIRENSDNTEAFF.

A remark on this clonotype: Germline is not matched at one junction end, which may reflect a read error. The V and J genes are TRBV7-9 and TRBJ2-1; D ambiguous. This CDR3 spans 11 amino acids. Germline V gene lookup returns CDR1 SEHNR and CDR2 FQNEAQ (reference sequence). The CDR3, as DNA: TGTGCCAGCAGCTCGACGCTTCGGCCCGAATTC. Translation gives CASSSTLRPEF.

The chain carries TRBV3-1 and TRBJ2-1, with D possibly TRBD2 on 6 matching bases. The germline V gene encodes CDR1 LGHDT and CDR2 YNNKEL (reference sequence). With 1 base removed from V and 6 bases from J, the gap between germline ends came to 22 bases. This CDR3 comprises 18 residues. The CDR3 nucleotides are TGTGCCAGCAGCCAAGGGCCCCTTAGGGACTTCCCGTTCAATGAGCAGTTCTTC. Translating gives CASSQGPLRDFPFNEQFF.

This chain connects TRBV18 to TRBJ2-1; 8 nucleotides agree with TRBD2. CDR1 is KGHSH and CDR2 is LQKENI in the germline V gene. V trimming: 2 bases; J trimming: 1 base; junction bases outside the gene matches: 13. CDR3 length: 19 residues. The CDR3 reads CASSPRLKAGGKSYNEQFF. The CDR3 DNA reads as TGTGCCAGCTCACCAAGGCTAAAGGCGGGGGGAAAATCCTACAATGAGCAGTTCTTC.